This is a list of T cell receptor beta chains from one sample in a study of T-cell memory formation after mild COVID-19. MiXCR was run by TCRdb on the 5' RACE reads, yielding one entry per CDR3 protein. The sample lists 57,000 or so distinct CDR3 sequences, about 10% occurring once. What was sequenced was PBMCs or a T cell subset sorted from them (not recorded which). All receptors come from a man younger than 35 who had mild COVID-19 (a few samples of this study predate the infection). Cell type and time point are not known. The CDR3 runs from the conserved cysteine through the conserved F or W. D genes are given only for firm matches. Expanded clones get a size class; other rows say once, few or many, or leave the size out.

cdr3_length,j_call,d_call,v_call,clone_size,cdr3_aa,cdr3_nt
13,TRBJ1-2,.,TRBV6-5,.,CASSQDGNYGYTF,TGTGCCAGCAGCCAGGACGGAAACTATGGCTACACCTTC
14,TRBJ1-2,.,TRBV12-3/TRBV12-4,few,CASSLGAGAGGYTF,TGTGCCAGCAGTTTAGGGGCAGGAGCTGGGGGCTACACCTTC
14,TRBJ1-1,.,TRBV7-2,.,CASSPWRVNTEAFF,TGTGCCAGCAGCCCTTGGAGGGTTAACACTGAAGCTTTCTTT
19,TRBJ2-5,TRBD2,TRBV9,.,CASSVPSLLLAGGQETQYF,TGTGCCAGCAGCGTCCCCTCACTGTTACTAGCGGGGGGCCAAGAGACCCAGTACTTC
17,TRBJ2-1,.,TRBV7-9,many,CASSPNQGFSSYNEQFF,TGTGCCAGCAGCCCAAACCAGGGGTTCAGCTCCTACAATGAGCAGTTCTTC
14,TRBJ2-3,.,TRBV7-8,few,CASSLEGRGDTQYF,TGTGCCAGCAGCTTAGAAGGAAGAGGAGATACGCAGTATTTT
12,TRBJ2-3,.,TRBV20-1,.,CSAQTSTDTQYF,TGCAGTGCTCAGACTAGTACAGATACGCAGTATTTT
16,TRBJ1-5,.,TRBV3-1,few,CASSQRPDGVNQPQHF,TGTGCCAGCAGCCAAAGGCCCGACGGGGTCAATCAGCCCCAGCATTTT
15,TRBJ2-3,.,TRBV6-5,many,CASSYDSASTDTQYF,TGTGCCAGCAGTTACGACAGCGCTAGCACAGATACGCAGTATTTT
14,TRBJ2-1,.,TRBV5-1,many,CASSLVSEDNEQFF,TGCGCCAGCAGCTTGGTTAGCGAGGACAATGAGCAGTTCTTC
15,TRBJ1-3,.,TRBV6-5,.,CASTSTGGYGNTIYF,TGTGCCAGCACCTCTACTGGGGGTTATGGAAACACCATATATTTT
13,TRBJ1-5,.,TRBV10-3,.,CAISDDGTQPQHF,TGTGCCATCAGTGATGACGGGACACAGCCCCAGCATTTT
14,TRBJ1-2,.,TRBV4-2,.,CASSREGDLYGYTF,TGTGCCAGCAGCCGGGAGGGGGACCTTTATGGCTACACCTTC
13,TRBJ1-2,.,TRBV4-1,.,CASSQERPGGYTF,TGCGCCAGCAGCCAAGAGAGGCCGGGAGGCTACACCTTC
16,TRBJ1-2,.,TRBV4-3,many,CASSQEATHPGAGYTF,TGCGCCAGCAGCCAAGAGGCCACTCACCCCGGTGCCGGCTACACCTTC
13,TRBJ2-1,.,TRBV19,.,CAVKGRSYNEQFF,TGTGCCGTAAAGGGACGATCCTACAATGAGCAGTTCTTC
12,TRBJ2-3,.,TRBV5-1,few,CASSLAADTQYF,TGCGCCAGCAGCTTGGCAGCAGATACGCAGTATTTT
14,TRBJ1-5,.,TRBV7-9,few,CASSFSTPDQPQHF,TGTGCCAGCAGCTTTAGCACGCCAGATCAGCCCCAGCATTTT
18,TRBJ2-2,TRBD2,TRBV4-3,.,CASSQAWTSGGPTGELFF,TGCGCCAGCAGCCAAGCATGGACTAGCGGGGGTCCCACCGGGGAGCTGTTTTTT
13,TRBJ2-1,TRBD1,TRBV4-3,few,CASSQTGDNEQFF,TGCGCCAGCAGCCAAACAGGGGACAATGAGCAGTTCTTC
14,TRBJ1-1,.,TRBV7-6,.,CASSLGGDVSEAFF,TGTGCCAGCAGCTTAGGTGGGGACGTCAGCGAAGCTTTCTTT
12,TRBJ1-1,.,TRBV15,.,CATSRDRREAFF,TGTGCCACCAGCAGAGACCGACGCGAAGCTTTCTTT